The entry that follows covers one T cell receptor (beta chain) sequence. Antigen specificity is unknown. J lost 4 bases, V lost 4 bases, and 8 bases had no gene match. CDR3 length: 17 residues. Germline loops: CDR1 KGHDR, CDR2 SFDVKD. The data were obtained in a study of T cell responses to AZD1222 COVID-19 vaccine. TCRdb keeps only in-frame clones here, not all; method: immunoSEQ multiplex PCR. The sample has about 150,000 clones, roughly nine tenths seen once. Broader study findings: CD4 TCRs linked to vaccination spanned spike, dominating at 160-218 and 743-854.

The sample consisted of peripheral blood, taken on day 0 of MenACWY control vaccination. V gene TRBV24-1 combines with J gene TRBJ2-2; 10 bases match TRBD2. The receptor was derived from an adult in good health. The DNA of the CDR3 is TGTGCCACCAGTGACCCAAGCGGGAGGGGTCTCACCGGGGAGCTGTTTTTT. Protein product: CATSDPSGRGLTGELFF.